Below, 28 T cell receptor beta chains from the same sample are listed, as sequenced in a study of shared clonotypes between healthy human individuals. TCRdb keeps only in-frame clones here, not all; method: immunoSEQ multiplex PCR. Counted here are 1.4 million or so clones, around 98.5% occurring once; the ten biggest clones make up roughly 0.35%. Sequenced sample: naive CD4+ T cells sorted from blood. Subset denoted: CD45RA+ positively selected. The receptors stem from a man aged 25 to 40 in good health.

V gene TRBV5-1 combines with J gene TRBJ2-5, with 9 nucleotides matching TRBD2. V lost 0 bases to trimming and J lost 2 bases; unmatched junction nucleotides: 11. There are 18 residues in the CDR3. Germline V gene data show CDR1 as SGHRS and CDR2 as YFSETQ. The CDR3 nucleotides are TGCGCCAGCAGCTTGGCCCTTAGCGGGAGAACCTCTCAAGAGACCCAGTACTTC. It codes for CASSLALSGRTSQETQYF.

Worth noting for this clone: The identical CDR3 is also encoded by other nucleotide sequences in the sample. V and J are TRBV7-2 and TRBJ2-1; unclear D gene. The CDR3 has 13 residues. The germline V gene has CDR1 SGHTA and CDR2 FQGNSA. V was trimmed by 0 bases and J by 2 bases, leaving 2 bases between them. CDR3 in DNA: TGTGCCAGCAGCTTAGCGACCTACAATGAGCAGTTCTTC. Its protein is CASSLATYNEQFF.

The chain links TRBV11-2 to TRBJ2-3; TRBD1 might be the D (5 bases). Trimming took off 4 bases at V and 0 bases at J, with 23 bases between the two ends. Germline CDR1 reads SGHAT; CDR2 reads FQNNGV. This CDR3 is built from 19 residues. CDR3 DNA: TGTGCCAGCAGCTCCTCACCCCCGCAGGGTTGGTCTAGCACAGATACGCAGTATTTT. It specifies CASSSSPPQGWSSTDTQYF.

CDR3 sequence: CASSFAGSGNTIYF. As DNA, the CDR3 is TGTGCCAGCAGTTTCGCGGGCTCTGGAAACACCATATATTTT. V gene TRBV28 combines with J gene TRBJ1-3; D is uncertain. Germline CDR1 and CDR2: MDHEN and SYDVKM. This CDR3 region has 14 residues. V shed 3 bases and J shed 0 bases, with 6 bases lying between them.

This chain connects TRBV27 to TRBJ2-1; 13 bases fit TRBD2. Trimming took 5 bases from V and 1 from J; bases not matched to a gene: 5. Germline CDR1 reads MNHEY; CDR2 reads SMNVEV (reference sequence). This CDR3 spans 17 amino acids. CDR3 DNA: TGTGCCAGCAGTAAGCGGACTAGCGGGAGTTCCTACAATGAGCAGTTCTTC. The encoded protein is CASSKRTSGSSYNEQFF.

This clone has only one observation. The rearrangement links TRBV7-2 to TRBJ2-1, with TRBD1 as a possible D gene (6 bases). Germline V gives CDR1 SGHTA, CDR2 FQGNSA. This CDR3 region has 13 residues. Trimming cost V 2 bases and J 8 bases, with 10 bases left between them. The CDR3 region is CASSLQGPDEQFF. The CDR3 region has the DNA TGTGCCAGCAGCTTACAGGGGCCGGATGAGCAGTTCTTC.

The rearrangement joins TRBV6-6 to TRBJ2-1; 11 bases map to TRBD2. The germline CDR1 and CDR2 sequences are MNHNY and SVGAGI (reference sequence). This CDR3 contains 16 residues. V gave up 2 bases and J gave up 4 bases; unmatched junction bases: 4. CDR3 amino acids: CASSYTSGGVYNEQFF. The CDR3 DNA reads as TGTGCCAGCAGTTACACTAGCGGGGGAGTGTACAATGAGCAGTTCTTC.

The chain has TRBV5-1 and TRBJ2-7, with 8 bases fitting TRBD2. Unmatched junction bases numbered 7, after V lost 3 bases and J lost 2 bases. This CDR3 region has 15 residues. Germline-derived CDR1 and CDR2 are SGHRS and YFSETQ. CDR3 region: CASSSLSGKTYEQYF. The CDR3 DNA sequence: TGCGCCAGCAGCTCCCTTAGCGGGAAGACCTACGAGCAGTACTTC.

The rearrangement joins TRBV5-1 to TRBJ2-7, with TRBD1 matching 7 bases. CDR3 size: 16 residues. CDR1 SGHRS and CDR2 YFSETQ come from the germline V gene. V shed 3 bases, J shed 2 bases, and the junction held 11 bases outside the gene matches. CDR3 nucleotide sequence: TGCGCCAGCAGCTCGGACAGGACCCTCACGGCCTACGAGCAGTACTTC. This codes for CASSSDRTLTAYEQYF.

The V and J genes are TRBV10-3 and TRBJ1-2; maybe TRBD1 (6 bases). V was pared by 2 bases and J by 4 bases, with 11 bases between. The CDR3 has 14 residues. Germline assignment: CDR1 ENHRY and CDR2 SYGVKD. DNA for the CDR3: TGTGCCATCAGTGAGGCAGGGGTCCGCTATGGCTACACCTTC. Translated, it gives CAISEAGVRYGYTF.

This clone was counted a single time. CDR3 amino acids: CASSFDRGFGYTF. The CDR3 DNA follows: TGTGCCAGCAGCTTCGACAGGGGATTTGGCTACACCTTC. The rearrangement links TRBV11-2 to TRBJ1-2, with 8 bases fitting TRBD1. The V gene end was trimmed by 3 bases and the J gene end by 7 bases; junction bases not matched to a gene: 4. The CDR3 has 13 amino acids. Germline V lookup: CDR1 SGHAT, CDR2 FQNNGV.

This clone appeared once. V gene TRBV7-9 combines with J gene TRBJ1-2, with 9 nucleotides matching TRBD1. V was pared by 1 base and J by 1 base, with 4 bases of the junction left unmatched. CDR3 length: 16 residues. CDR1 and CDR2 from the germline V gene are SEHNR and FQNEAQ (reference sequence). Here the CDR3 DNA reads TGTGCCAGCAGCTTAGGGGGACAGGGCCGTAACTATGGCTACACCTTC. Residues: CASSLGGQGRNYGYTF. Full variable domain (rest looked up from reference TRBV7-9 and TRBJ1-2): DTGVSQNPRHKITKRGQNVTFRCDPISEHNRLYWYRQTLGQGPEFLTYFQNEAQLEKSRLLSDRFSAERPKGSFSTLEIQRTEQGDSAMYLCASSLGGQGRNYGYTFGSGTRLTVV.

Comment on this clone: This specimen includes other DNA sequences encoding the same CDR3. The chain links TRBV5-1 to TRBJ2-3; D unclear. This CDR3 has 13 amino acids. Trimming cost V 0 bases and J 4 bases, with 6 bases left between them. The germline V gene has CDR1 SGHRS and CDR2 YFSETQ. The CDR3 here is CASSLELADTQYF. In DNA, the CDR3 is TGCGCCAGCAGCTTGGAGTTGGCAGATACGCAGTATTTT.

Comments on this clone: This sample also contains other DNA sequences that code for the same CDR3. V is TRBV18 and J is TRBJ1-1; tentatively, D is TRBD1 (6 bases). V was shortened by 2 bases and J by 3 bases, with 10 bases between the two germline ends. Per the germline V gene, CDR1 is KGHSH and CDR2 is LQKENI. This CDR3 is 14 amino acids long. The chain's CDR3 is CASSPTGRDTEAFF. As DNA, the CDR3 is TGTGCCAGCTCACCAACAGGGCGGGACACTGAAGCTTTCTTT.

The gene calls are TRBV28 and TRBJ2-1, with D possibly called TRBD1 or TRBD2 (5 bases each). Trimming cost V 5 bases and J 3 bases, with 17 bases left between them. CDR1 and CDR2 from the germline V gene are MDHEN and SYDVKM. The CDR3 consists of 16 residues. The CDR3 reads CASSVLRDAFYNEQFF. CDR3 nucleotide sequence: TGTGCCAGCAGTGTTCTCCGGGACGCGTTCTACAATGAGCAGTTCTTC. Looking up the rest from reference TRBV28 and TRBJ2-1 gives the full variable domain: DVKVTQSSRYLVKRTGEKVFLECVQDMDHENMFWYRQDPGLGLRLIYFSYDVKMKEKGDIPEGYSVSREKKERFSLILESASTNQTSMYLCASSVLRDAFYNEQFFGPGTRLTVL.

V usage is TRBV5-4 and J usage is TRBJ2-1; 9 bases are shared with TRBD2. The CDR3 runs 16 residues. CDR1 and CDR2 (germline): SGHNT, YYREEE (reference sequence). V was clipped by 0 bases and J by 9 bases; unmatched bases: 10. CDR3 sequence (DNA): TGTGCCAGCAGCTTGGTAGCGGGAGTAATAGGGTCTGAGCAGTTCTTC. Protein product: CASSLVAGVIGSEQFF.

This clone was recorded once. V gene TRBV6-5 combines with J gene TRBJ2-3; D unresolved. The CDR3 extends over 13 amino acids. Germline assignment: CDR1 MNHEY and CDR2 SVGAGI. Trimming removed 6 bases from V and 2 bases from J, with 9 bases in between. The chain's CDR3 is CASSRRATDTQYF. DNA of the CDR3: TGTGCCAGCAGCCGCCGGGCCACAGATACGCAGTATTTT.

V usage is TRBV7-8 and J usage is TRBJ2-1; possibly TRBD2 for D (5 bases). Between the trimmed V and J ends, which lost 4 bases and 5 bases, there was a span of 24 bases. The CDR3 is 18 residues long. The V gene's germline CDR1 is SGHVS and CDR2 FQNEAQ. The CDR3 nucleotides are TGTGCCAGCAGCTCATCCAGGAGGTACCCCCAAAGCAACAATGAGCAGTTCTTC. Protein sequence: CASSSSRRYPQSNNEQFF.

J is TRBJ1-3 and V is TRBV9; D is uncertain. V lost 3 bases to trimming and J lost 9 bases, with 13 bases between them. The V gene's germline CDR1 is SGDLS and CDR2 YYNGEE. The CDR3 loop spans 13 amino acids. The CDR3 nucleotides are TGTGCCAGCAGCGGGTCCCACGGTGGCACCATATATTTT. Translation: CASSGSHGGTIYF.

The CDR3 DNA follows: TGTGCCAGCTCACCAGTCAGTCTAGGCTCCTACGAGCAGTACTTC. This codes for CASSPVSLGSYEQYF. This sequence joins TRBV18 and TRBJ2-7; no clear D. With 2 bases removed from V and 0 bases from J, the gap between germline ends came to 11 bases. CDR1 is KGHSH and CDR2 is LQKENI in the germline V gene. The CDR3 is 15 residues long.

The chain is built from TRBV11-2 and TRBJ1-1; possible D gene TRBD1, 5 bases. The V and J ends lost 1 base and 3 bases respectively, with 12 bases between them. This CDR3 contains 15 residues. Germline CDR1 is SGHAT and CDR2 is FQNNGV. The CDR3 sequence is CASSLVDRLYTEAFF. The CDR3 DNA sequence: TGTGCCAGCAGCTTAGTTGACAGATTATACACTGAAGCTTTCTTT.

This clone was observed a single time. The CDR3 DNA follows: TGTGCCAGCAGCTTAACTTCTCAAGAGACCCAGTACTTC. Encoded protein: CASSLTSQETQYF. The chain is built from TRBV11-2 and TRBJ2-5; unclear D gene. The V end lost 2 bases, the J end lost 2 bases, and 6 bases lay between the germline ends. This CDR3 region has 13 residues. Germline CDR1 and CDR2: SGHAT and FQNNGV.

The chain uses TRBV13 and TRBJ2-7; TRBD1 might be the D (5 bases). V was clipped by 1 base and J by 7 bases, with 14 bases between them. Germline V CDR1 and CDR2: PRHDT, FYEKMQ (reference sequence). The CDR3 is 14 amino acids. This CDR3 is CASSLVFRAEEQYF. CDR3 coding DNA: TGTGCCAGCAGCTTAGTCTTCAGGGCAGAGGAGCAGTACTTC.

This chain links TRBV6-6 with TRBJ1-4; D uncertain. Trimming took off 2 bases at V and 7 bases at J, with 8 bases between the two ends. This CDR3 is 13 amino acids long. Germline-derived CDR1 and CDR2 are MNHNY and SVGAGI (reference sequence). The CDR3 DNA follows: TGTGCCAGCAGTTACCGGGGTCCTGAAAAACTGTTTTTT. This translates into CASSYRGPEKLFF.

The chain carries TRBV10-1 and TRBJ2-7; 14 bases match TRBD2. CDR1 and CDR2 from the germline V gene are WNHNN and SYGVQD (reference sequence). Trimming removed 3 bases from V and 3 bases from J; junction bases left unmatched: 4. This CDR3 has 16 amino acids. The chain's CDR3 is CASSEAGTSGSYEQYF. The CDR3 DNA sequence: TGCGCCAGCAGTGAAGCCGGGACTAGCGGGAGCTACGAGCAGTACTTC.

This chain connects TRBV30 to TRBJ2-7; TRBD1 might be the D (6 bases). This CDR3 has 15 residues. Germline lookup yields CDR1 GTSNPN and CDR2 SVGIG (reference sequence). V was cut by 0 bases and J by 3 bases, with 15 bases left in between. CDR3 amino acids: CAWSVRGRGLYEQYF. DNA for the CDR3: TGTGCCTGGAGTGTACGGGGCAGGGGTCTCTACGAGCAGTACTTC.

This rearrangement joins TRBV6-4 to TRBJ2-7; 7 nucleotides agree with TRBD1. With V trimmed by 4 bases and J by 4 bases, 7 bases remained unmatched. The germline CDR1 and CDR2 sequences are MRHNA and SNTAGT. The CDR3 extends over 14 amino acids. This CDR3 reads CASSAFRDSYEQYF. DNA for the CDR3: TGTGCCAGCAGTGCCTTCCGGGACAGTTACGAGCAGTACTTC.

CDR3 in amino acids: CASSRDFGETQYF. CDR3 nucleotide sequence: TGTGCCAGCAGCCGGGACTTCGGGGAGACCCAGTACTTC. The chain has TRBV5-6 and TRBJ2-5; perhaps TRBD2 as D (6 bases). The germline V and J ends were trimmed by 4 bases and 5 bases, with 12 bases remaining between them. This CDR3 is 13 amino acids long. Germline CDR1 reads SGHDT; CDR2 reads YYEEEE.